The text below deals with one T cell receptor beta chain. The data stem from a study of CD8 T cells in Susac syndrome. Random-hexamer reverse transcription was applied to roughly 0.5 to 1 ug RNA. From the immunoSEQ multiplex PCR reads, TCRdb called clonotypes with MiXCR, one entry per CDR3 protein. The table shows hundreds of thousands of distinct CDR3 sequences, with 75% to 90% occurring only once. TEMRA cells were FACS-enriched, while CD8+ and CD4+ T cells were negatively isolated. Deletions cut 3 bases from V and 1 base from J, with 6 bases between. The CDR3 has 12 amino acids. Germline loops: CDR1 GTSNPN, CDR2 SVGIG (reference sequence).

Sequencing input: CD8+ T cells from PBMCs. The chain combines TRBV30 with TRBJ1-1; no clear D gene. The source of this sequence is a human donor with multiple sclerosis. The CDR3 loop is CAWSFTNTEAFF. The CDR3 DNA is TGTGCCTGGAGCTTCACGAACACTGAAGCTTTCTTT.